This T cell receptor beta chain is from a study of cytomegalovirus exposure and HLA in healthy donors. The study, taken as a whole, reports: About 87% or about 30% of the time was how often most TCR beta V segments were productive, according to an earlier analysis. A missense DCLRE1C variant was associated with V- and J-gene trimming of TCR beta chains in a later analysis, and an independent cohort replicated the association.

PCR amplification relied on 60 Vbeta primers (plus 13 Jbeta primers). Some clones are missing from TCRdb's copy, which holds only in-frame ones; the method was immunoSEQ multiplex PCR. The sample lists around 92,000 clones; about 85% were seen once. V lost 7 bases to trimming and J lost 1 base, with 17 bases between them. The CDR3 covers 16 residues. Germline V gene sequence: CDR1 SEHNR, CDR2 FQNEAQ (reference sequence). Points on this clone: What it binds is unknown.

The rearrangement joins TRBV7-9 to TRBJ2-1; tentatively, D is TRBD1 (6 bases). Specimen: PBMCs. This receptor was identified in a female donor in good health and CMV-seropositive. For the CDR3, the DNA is TGTGCCAGCACCCTATCGGGCAGGGGTTCCTACAATGAGCAGTTCTTC. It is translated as CASTLSGRGSYNEQFF.